Listed here is a single TCR beta chain. Germline V gene sequence: CDR1 MNHEY, CDR2 SVGAGI. This CDR3 is built from 15 residues. V dropped 2 bases and J dropped 7 bases, with 14 bases sitting between them. Those enrolled in Seattle joined during active infection and were followed longitudinally afterward. TCRdb keeps only in-frame clones here, not all; method: immunoSEQ multiplex PCR. The sample has roughly 170,000 clones, 80% to 90% seen once. These data belong to a study of blood T cell repertoires in COVID-19. Study summary: Acute and convalescent COVID-19 specimens originated in the United States, Italy and Spain. In each case, the material was cDNA or gDNA derived from T cells, B-cell-depleted T cells, or PBMCs.

This TCR was sampled from a woman in her seventies with COVID-19, enrolled during active disease. Sequences were obtained from peripheral blood. The chain recombines TRBV6-5 with TRBJ2-2; tentatively, D is TRBD1 (5 bases). The CDR3 spells CASSYRQGYSGELFF. CDR3 nucleotide sequence: TGTGCCAGCAGTTACCGGCAGGGCTATAGCGGGGAGCTGTTTTTT.